The text below deals with one T cell receptor (beta chain). The data belong to a study of blood T cell repertoires in COVID-19. In the study overall: Donors in the United States, Italy and Spain gave samples during acute or convalescent COVID-19. The analysed material was cDNA or gDNA that came from T cells, B-cell-depleted T cells, or PBMCs.

V lost 9 bases and J lost 6, with 15 bases in between. The CDR3 is 13 residues long. Germline CDR1 SNHLY, CDR2 FYNNEI. Profiling relied on immunoSEQ multiplex PCR, and the TCRdb table lists in-frame clones only, not all of them. Of roughly 120,000 clones detected, around four fifths appear once; the ten largest clones hold roughly 7%. Sequences were obtained from peripheral blood. This receptor was taken from a man in his sixties or seventies with active or convalescent COVID-19. The rearrangement uses TRBV2 and TRBJ1-5; D might be TRBD1 (5 bases). CDR3 coding DNA: TGTGCCAGTGCGGGGGAGTGGAGTCAGCCCCAGCATTTT. Protein product: CASAGEWSQPQHF. Drawing the rest from reference TRBV2 and TRBJ1-5, the complete variable domain is EPEVTQTPSHQVTQMGQEVILRCVPISNHLYFYWYRQILGQKVEFLVSFYNNEISEKSEIFDDQFSVERPDGSNFTLKIRSTKLEDSAMYFCASAGEWSQPQHFGDGTRLSIL.